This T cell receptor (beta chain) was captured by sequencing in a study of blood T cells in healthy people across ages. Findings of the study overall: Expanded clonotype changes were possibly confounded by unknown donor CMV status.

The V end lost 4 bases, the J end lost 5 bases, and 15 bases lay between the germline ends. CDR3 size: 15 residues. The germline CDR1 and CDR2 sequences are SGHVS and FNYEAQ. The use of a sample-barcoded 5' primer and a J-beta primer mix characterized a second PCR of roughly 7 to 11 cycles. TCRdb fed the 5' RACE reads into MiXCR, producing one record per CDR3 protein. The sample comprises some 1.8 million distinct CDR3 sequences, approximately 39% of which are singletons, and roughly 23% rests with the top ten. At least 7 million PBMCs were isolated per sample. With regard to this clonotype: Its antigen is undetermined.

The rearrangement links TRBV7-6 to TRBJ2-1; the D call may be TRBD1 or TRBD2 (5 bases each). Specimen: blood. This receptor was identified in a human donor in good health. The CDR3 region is CASSSARDENNEQFF. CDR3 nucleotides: TGTGCCAGCAGCTCCGCCCGGGACGAGAACAATGAGCAGTTCTTC.